Listed below are T cell receptor beta chains from one sample, sequenced in a study of CD8 T cells in ankylosing spondylitis. Each CDR3 protein is one row after TCRdb ran MiXCR on the 5' RACE reads. The table lists approximately 350,000 distinct CDR3 sequences, roughly 22% of them singletons. The material sequenced was blood, either unsorted or a sorted T cell fraction (not recorded which). The source of these receptors is a male donor with ankylosing spondylitis or in good health (not recorded which). The CDR3 runs from the conserved cysteine through the conserved F or W. Each record gives: J gene, clone size, V gene, D gene, CDR3 DNA, CDR3 protein. The D gene is left open where the match is weak. Clone sizes are given selectively: once, few, many, or a class where the clone is expanded.

>TRBJ2-7|-|TRBV7-9|-
TGTGCCAGCAGCCCCCTCCGAAGGGCAGCCGAGTGGTACTTC
CASSPLRRAAEWYF
>TRBJ2-5|-|TRBV5-6|-
TGTGCCAGCAGCCCGGGGGTATCGCTTAAAGAGACCCAGTACTTC
CASSPGVSLKETQYF
>TRBJ1-1|-|TRBV29-1|-
TGCAGCGTTGAAGGGGTCACTGAAGCTTTCTTT
CSVEGVTEAFF
>TRBJ1-2|few|TRBV25-1|TRBD1
TGTGCCAGCTCTCCGACAGGGGACGGCTATGGCTACACCTTC
CASSPTGDGYGYTF
>TRBJ2-3|few|TRBV12-3/TRBV12-4|-
TGTGCCAGCAGTCCCCTGTCCCACACAGATACGCAGTATTTT
CASSPLSHTDTQYF
>TRBJ2-7|-|TRBV12-3/TRBV12-4|-
TGTGCCAGCAGTCCACTCAGAAGTATAGTCCTCTACGAGCAGTACTTC
CASSPLRSIVLYEQYF
>TRBJ2-1|once|TRBV7-2|TRBD2
TGTGCCAGCAGCCCGATTAGCGGGGGCAATGAGCAGTTCTTC
CASSPISGGNEQFF
>TRBJ1-1|-|TRBV12-3/TRBV12-4|-
TGTGCCAGCAGGTTGGGGCTGACCACTGAAGCTTTCTTT
CASRLGLTTEAFF
>TRBJ2-3|-|TRBV12-3/TRBV12-4|-
TGTGCCAGCAGCAACATGGCGGATACGCAGTATTTT
CASSNMADTQYF
>TRBJ2-3|medium-sized|TRBV11-2|TRBD2
TGTGCCAGCAGCTTAGAGGGAGCCCTAGCGGGGAACACAGATACGCAGTATTTT
CASSLEGALAGNTDTQYF
>TRBJ2-2|-|TRBV19|TRBD2
TGTGCCAGTATGGGGGGGACCGGGGAGCTGTTTTTT
CASMGGTGELFF
>TRBJ1-1|-|TRBV19|-
TGTGCCAGTAGTGAACAGGCCTCGGTCACTGAAGCTTTCTTT
CASSEQASVTEAFF
>TRBJ2-3|-|TRBV7-3|-
TGTGCCAGCAGCTTAACCTGGACGGGGGGCACAGATACGCAGTATTTT
CASSLTWTGGTDTQYF
>TRBJ2-6|few|TRBV7-9|-
TGTGCCAGCAGCTTCCCTAAGGCGAACGGGGCCAACGTCCTGACTTTC
CASSFPKANGANVLTF
>TRBJ2-3|few|TRBV4-1|-
TGCGCCAGCAGCCAAGTTGTGGGGGGCTATTCGGATACGCAGTATTTT
CASSQVVGGYSDTQYF
>TRBJ2-5|many|TRBV4-1|-
TGCGCCAGCAGCCAAGAGCCTACAGGGTCGGAGACCCAGTACTTC
CASSQEPTGSETQYF
>TRBJ2-1|-|TRBV5-1|-
TGCGCCAGCAGCTTGTTGTACTCGACAAACAATGAGCAGTTCTTC
CASSLLYSTNNEQFF
>TRBJ1-2|few|TRBV29-1|TRBD1
TGCAGCGGACAGGGGCTCGGCTATGGCTACACCTTC
CSGQGLGYGYTF
>TRBJ2-2|many|TRBV29-1|-
TGCAGCGTTGAGAAACCAGGGTTAGCCGGGGAGCTGTTTTTT
CSVEKPGLAGELFF
>TRBJ2-2|-|TRBV4-2|TRBD1
TGTGCCAGCAGCCCAACCGGGACAGGGGGCGCGGAGTGGATGGACGCGAGCACCGGGGAGCTGTTTTTT
CASSPTGTGGAEWMDASTGELFF
>TRBJ2-1|few|TRBV12-3/TRBV12-4|TRBD2
TGTGCCAGCAGTCCGGGAGCGGGGGGCCCCTACAATGAGCAGTTCTTC
CASSPGAGGPYNEQFF
>TRBJ1-5|-|TRBV4-1|-
TGCGCCAGCAGCCAAGTCCCCGGGGAGAATCAGCCCCAGCATTTT
CASSQVPGENQPQHF
>TRBJ2-7|-|TRBV2|-
TGTGCCAGCAGTGATGGGACAAAAGAGTACTTC
CASSDGTKEYF
>TRBJ2-7|few|TRBV7-6|TRBD1
TGTGCCAGCAGCCCACAGGGGTTGGCATCCTACGAGCAGTACTTC
CASSPQGLASYEQYF
>TRBJ2-3|-|TRBV11-2|-
TGTGCCAGCAGCCGAGGGGAGCCGTATACGCAGTATTTT
CASSRGEPYTQYF
>TRBJ2-7|-|TRBV20-1|TRBD2
TGCAGTGCTAGAGCTGGACTAGCCGGGGCGTCCTACGAGCAGTACTTC
CSARAGLAGASYEQYF
>TRBJ2-7|many|TRBV6-1|TRBD1
TGTGCCAGCAGTGCCGGGACAGGGTACGAGGAGCAGTACTTC
CASSAGTGYEEQYF
>TRBJ2-2|few|TRBV18|TRBD1
TGTGCCAGCTCACCACTGGACAGGGGACCTGTTCGGAACACCGGGGAGCTGTTTTTT
CASSPLDRGPVRNTGELFF
>TRBJ2-3|-|TRBV28|TRBD1
TGTGCCAGCAGACACCCCCGGGACAGGGAGGCAGATACGCAGTATTTT
CASRHPRDREADTQYF
>TRBJ2-3|few|TRBV6-1|TRBD2
TGTGCCAGCAGCCTTATAGCGGGGGGGCATGGAGATACGCAGTATTTT
CASSLIAGGHGDTQYF
>TRBJ1-5|few|TRBV12-3/TRBV12-4|-
TGCGCCGCGGGGGATAGCAATCAGCCCCAGCATTTT
CAAGDSNQPQHF
>TRBJ1-5|-|TRBV10-3|-
TGTGCCATCAGTGAGGCGTCTCATCAGCCCCAGCATTTT
CAISEASHQPQHF
>TRBJ2-5|-|TRBV2|TRBD2
TGTGCCAGCAGTGATCGACTAGCCCAAGAGACCCAGTACTTC
CASSDRLAQETQYF
>TRBJ2-4|few|TRBV29-1|TRBD1
TGCAGCGCCCTGCAGGGGGCGCTTAACATTCAGTACTTC
CSALQGALNIQYF
>TRBJ1-2|-|TRBV29-1|TRBD1
TGCAGCGTTGAAGATGGAACAGGGGGCTATGGCTACACCTTC
CSVEDGTGGYGYTF
>TRBJ2-3|-|TRBV15|-
TGTGCCACCAGCAGTGACCCTCGGCACACAGATACGCAGTATTTT
CATSSDPRHTDTQYF
>TRBJ2-7|few|TRBV4-1|TRBD1
TGCGCCAGCAGCCAAGATAGGGCCACGGGACAGGGAACCTACGAGCAGTACTTC
CASSQDRATGQGTYEQYF
>TRBJ2-3|few|TRBV10-1|-
TGCGCCAGCAGTGAGAGGTCCTTTAGCACAGATACGCAGTATTTT
CASSERSFSTDTQYF
>TRBJ2-7|few|TRBV29-1|TRBD1
TGCAGCGGCAGCCGGGACAGGGGTTACGAGCAGTACTTC
CSGSRDRGYEQYF
>TRBJ2-7|-|TRBV11-2|-
TGTGCCAGCAGCTTAGAGGGCCCGGCAGACTACGAGCAGTACTTC
CASSLEGPADYEQYF
>TRBJ2-2|many|TRBV12-3/TRBV12-4|TRBD2
TGTGCCAGCAGCATAAGCGGGGTGAACACCGGGGAGCTGTTTTTT
CASSISGVNTGELFF
>TRBJ1-2|few|TRBV11-2|-
TGTGCCAGCAGCCCCGACCTAAACGGGGCCAACTATGGCTACACCTTC
CASSPDLNGANYGYTF
>TRBJ1-1|-|TRBV24-1|TRBD1
TGTGCCACCAGTGCGGCAGGGGGGAACACTGAAGCTTTCTTT
CATSAAGGNTEAFF
>TRBJ2-1|-|TRBV7-9|TRBD2
TGTGCCAGCACCCTTTTTGGCGGGGGGGCCGGTTATGAGCAGTTCTTC
CASTLFGGGAGYEQFF
>TRBJ2-1|-|TRBV12-3/TRBV12-4|-
TGTGCCAGCAGTTTTACTAGTGAGCAGTTCTTC
CASSFTSEQFF
>TRBJ2-7|many|TRBV12-3/TRBV12-4|TRBD1
TGTGCCAGCAGTCGGACAGGAACCTACGAGCAGTACTTC
CASSRTGTYEQYF
>TRBJ2-5|few|TRBV10-3|TRBD1
TGTGCCACCGGGACAGGGGTGTCAGAGACCCAGTACTTC
CATGTGVSETQYF
>TRBJ2-7|-|TRBV7-9|-
TGTGCCAGCAGCTTAGCGACAGTTCCCGCCGAGCAGTACTTC
CASSLATVPAEQYF
>TRBJ2-1|-|TRBV5-6|TRBD2
TGTGCCAGCAGCCCCGGTGGGCTAGCGGGGAATGAGCAGTTCTTC
CASSPGGLAGNEQFF
>TRBJ2-2|medium-sized|TRBV3-1|-
TGTGCCAGCAGCCCGCCCGAGGGGCCCGGGGAGCTGTTTTTT
CASSPPEGPGELFF
>TRBJ2-5|-|TRBV29-1|-
TGCAGCGTTGTTCTCATGGAGACCCAGTACTTC
CSVVLMETQYF
>TRBJ2-7|few|TRBV12-3/TRBV12-4|-
TGTGCCACAATGGGAGACAGTCGACTAGGCGGGCAGTACTTC
CATMGDSRLGGQYF
>TRBJ2-1|few|TRBV2|TRBD2
TGTGCCAGCAGTGAAGGTGGGACTAGCGGGGGCGCCTACAATGAGCAGTTCTTC
CASSEGGTSGGAYNEQFF
>TRBJ2-1|few|TRBV12-1|-
TGTGCCAGCAGCACCCCCCTAGCGGGGGGGCCATATGAGCAGTTCTTC
CASSTPLAGGPYEQFF
>TRBJ1-2|-|TRBV18|TRBD1
TGTGCCAGCTCACCCGCAGACAGGGAGACGAACGGCTACACCTTC
CASSPADRETNGYTF
>TRBJ2-3|-|TRBV28|-
TGTGCCAGCGCCTACAGGGAAGATACGCAGTATTTT
CASAYREDTQYF
>TRBJ2-1|few|TRBV18|-
TGTGCCAGCTCCCCCTTAGCCAAGAGCGATGAGCAGTTCTTC
CASSPLAKSDEQFF
>TRBJ2-5|-|TRBV4-1|TRBD1
TGCGCCAGCAGCCAGGGACAGGGGGCCGGTGGGACCCAGTACTTC
CASSQGQGAGGTQYF
>TRBJ2-1|few|TRBV18|-
TGTGCCAGCTCACCAGGCCGGCAGCATATATCCTACAATGAGCAGTTCTTC
CASSPGRQHISYNEQFF